The rows below give T cell receptor beta chains drawn from one sample of a study of regulatory T cells in long-lasting Graves disease. TCRdb passed the multiplex PCR reads through MiXCR, listing each CDR3 protein once. The sample holds 550,000 to 700,000 distinct CDR3 sequences, about 16% seen once. This same sample was also part of a study on T cells in Graves' hyperthyroidism and ophthalmopathy.

The source was peripheral blood mononuclear cells (PBMCs), collected at new diagnosis, from a patient treated with antithyroid drugs. The source of these receptors is a man younger than 30 with Graves disease. Both conserved end residues are part of each CDR3. D genes are given only for firm matches. Clone size appears in some rows only: once, few, many, or a class for an expanded clone.

TRBJ2-5	TRBV3-1	15	TRBD2	NA	TGTGCCAGCAGCCAAGCACCGGGACTACAAGAGACCCAGTACTTC	CASSQAPGLQETQYF
TRBJ1-6	TRBV20-1	13	NA	NA	TGCAGTGCCGCGTCTGGGACGGGTTCACCCCTCCACTTT	CSAASGTGSPLHF
TRBJ1-1	TRBV2	13	TRBD1	many	TGTGCCAGCAGCAGGACAGGCCCCACTGAAGCTTTCTTT	CASSRTGPTEAFF
TRBJ1-5	TRBV14	15	NA	NA	TGTGCCAGCAGCCACTCGACAGAACCCGATCAGCCCCAGCATTTT	CASSHSTEPDQPQHF
TRBJ1-2	TRBV30	14	NA	many	TGTGCCTGGAGTGATGCAGGAAATTTCTATGGCTACACCTTC	CAWSDAGNFYGYTF
TRBJ2-7	TRBV5-1	16	TRBD2	NA	TGCGCCAGCAGCTTGGCCGTCGGGAGGGCCTCCTACGAGCAGTACTTC	CASSLAVGRASYEQYF
TRBJ2-7	TRBV11-2	12	NA	once	TGTGCCAGCAGCCCGTTTAACTACGAGCAGTACTTC	CASSPFNYEQYF
TRBJ1-1	TRBV20-1	17	NA	many	TGCAGTGCTAGTTCCCTTCGGGACCACAGTGTGAACACTGAAGCTTTCTTT	CSASSLRDHSVNTEAFF
TRBJ1-1	TRBV30	14	NA	NA	TGTGCCTGGAGTTTCTGGGGCCCAAACACTGAAGCTTTCTTT	CAWSFWGPNTEAFF
TRBJ1-2	TRBV7-9	15	NA	many	TGTGCCAGCAGCTTGGTGTCAGGGACTAACTATGGCTACACCTTC	CASSLVSGTNYGYTF
TRBJ2-5	TRBV28	12	NA	many	TGTGCCAGCAGCCTTTTTGGAGAGACCCAGTACTTC	CASSLFGETQYF
TRBJ2-4	TRBV27	14	NA	many	TGTGCCAGCAGTATCACAGGCCTAGTGGGCATTCAGTACTTC	CASSITGLVGIQYF
TRBJ2-3	TRBV12-3/TRBV12-4	15	NA	many	TGTGCCAGCAGCCCGTTAGGGATTAGCACAGATACGCAGTATTTT	CASSPLGISTDTQYF
TRBJ2-6	TRBV7-9	21	TRBD1	many	TGTGCCAGCAGCTTATTCCAAACGGGACAGCCGATCAACTCTGGGGCCAACGTCCTGACTTTC	CASSLFQTGQPINSGANVLTF
TRBJ1-1	TRBV5-1	14	NA	many	TGCGCCAGCAGCCCGGGGAACATCCCCACTGAAGCTTTCTTT	CASSPGNIPTEAFF
TRBJ1-4	TRBV12-3/TRBV12-4	15	TRBD1	many	TGTGCCAGCAGTTTTGGGGGACAGGGGGTAGGAAAACTGTTTTTT	CASSFGGQGVGKLFF
TRBJ2-1	TRBV29-1	14	TRBD2	many	TGCAGCGTTGGTGCGGCTAGCGGGACGAATGAGCAGTTCTTC	CSVGAASGTNEQFF
TRBJ2-3	TRBV10-1	15	TRBD2	many	TGCGCCAGCAGTGAAGAGGGGCGGGAGACAGATACGCAGTATTTT	CASSEEGRETDTQYF
TRBJ2-2	TRBV20-1	14	TRBD2	NA	TGCAGTGCTAGAGATCCGGGGGGGGGGGAGGAGCTGTTTTTT	CSARDPGGGEELFF
TRBJ1-5	TRBV3-1	12	NA	NA	TGTGCCAGCAGCCCAGGGAATCAGCCCCAGCATTTT	CASSPGNQPQHF
TRBJ2-1	TRBV7-9	16	NA	many	TGTGCCAGCAGCTTACGGCCTGGCGGACGTTACAATGAGCAGTTCTTC	CASSLRPGGRYNEQFF
TRBJ2-2	TRBV9	16	NA	NA	TGTGCCAGCAGCGTAGTAGGGCTACAGGACACCGGGGAGCTGTTTTTT	CASSVVGLQDTGELFF
TRBJ1-1	TRBV13	15	TRBD1	few	TGTGCCAGCAGCTTTCACGGACAGGGTGGCACTGAAGCTTTCTTT	CASSFHGQGGTEAFF
TRBJ1-2	TRBV6-5	15	TRBD1	NA	TGTGCCAGCAGTTCGTCGACAGGGGTGTACTATGGCTACACCTTC	CASSSSTGVYYGYTF
TRBJ2-7	TRBV29-1	12	NA	once	TGCAGCGTAGTCGACAGGCGGTACGATCAGTACTTC	CSVVDRRYDQYF
TRBJ1-5	TRBV7-2	15	NA	many	TGTGCCAGCAGCTTATGGGGAGCAGGAGCTCAGCCCCAGCATTTT	CASSLWGAGAQPQHF
TRBJ2-5	TRBV15	14	TRBD1	few	TGTGCCACCAGCAACGCGGACAGGGTAGAGACCCAGTACTTC	CATSNADRVETQYF
TRBJ1-6	TRBV6-1	16	TRBD1	few	TGTGCCAGCAGTGATCCCGGGACAGGGGTTAGGGCACCCCTCCACTTT	CASSDPGTGVRAPLHF
TRBJ2-3	TRBV7-9	15	NA	NA	TGTGCCAGCACCCAGGGGTCCAGGAGCACAGATACGCAGTATTTT	CASTQGSRSTDTQYF
TRBJ2-3	TRBV30	14	TRBD1	few	TGTGCCTGGACCGGGACAGGGGGGACAGATACGCAGTATTTT	CAWTGTGGTDTQYF
TRBJ2-3	TRBV20-1	13	NA	many	TGCAGTGCTAGAGATCCCCAGTTGGATACGCAGTATTTT	CSARDPQLDTQYF
TRBJ2-1	TRBV20-1	19	NA	NA	TGCAGTGCTAGTCGCGAGGGCCAGGGGAACGACCGTCCCTACAATGAGCAGTTCTTC	CSASREGQGNDRPYNEQFF